A single sample is the source of the 30 T cell receptor beta chains below, sequenced in a study of neoadjuvant anti-PD-1 for oral cavity cancer. The assay was immunoSEQ multiplex PCR, and TCRdb's table has in-frame clones only and misses some. Seen here are about 5,700 clones, 50% to 60% observed once, and the top ten hold 8% to 8.5%. Here the sequenced sample was tumor tissue, taken before nivolumab (anti-PD-1) treatment. Receptors originate from a person aged 40 to 85 with oral cavity squamous cell carcinoma.

This clone was seen more than once but under ten times. V usage is TRBV9 and J usage is TRBJ2-1, with unresolved D. Between the trimmed V and J ends, which lost 2 bases and 2 bases, there was a span of 11 bases. The CDR3 has 15 residues. Germline values: CDR1 SGDLS, CDR2 YYNGEE. CDR3 loop: CASSVFHSPYNEQFF. DNA of the CDR3: TGTGCCAGCAGCGTCTTCCACAGTCCCTACAATGAGCAGTTCTTC.

The chain links TRBV7-9 to TRBJ1-1, with unresolved D. Germline V lookup: CDR1 SEHNR, CDR2 FQNEAQ (reference sequence). The CDR3 loop spans 13 amino acids. With 3 bases removed from V and 11 bases from J, the gap between germline ends came to 16 bases. CDR3 nucleotide sequence: TGTGCCAGCAGCTTCGCCCTGGGAAAAATTGCTTTCTTT. It is translated as CASSFALGKIAFF.

In its sample, this clone was seen a few times. V is TRBV18 and J is TRBJ2-1; TRBD1 agrees at 8 bases. Germline V gene lookup returns CDR1 KGHSH and CDR2 LQKENI. The CDR3 spans 15 residues. With V trimmed by 3 bases and J by 6 bases, 7 bases remained unmatched. CDR3 DNA sequence: TGTGCCAGCTCACCCTACAGGGGGATGGGCAATGAGCAGTTCTTC. This encodes CASSPYRGMGNEQFF.

The rearrangement links TRBV4-1 to TRBJ2-2; TRBD2 matches at 10 bases. Trimming took 1 base from V and 7 from J; bases not matched to a gene: 12. The CDR3 covers 18 residues. Germline V gene data show CDR1 as MGHRA and CDR2 as YSYEKL. The CDR3 reads CASSQGRRQRGGDGELFF. The CDR3 DNA sequence: TGCGCCAGCAGCCAAGGGAGGAGACAGCGGGGGGGAGACGGGGAGCTGTTTTTT.

This chain connects TRBV4-1 to TRBJ2-5; D may be TRBD1 (6 bases). Trimming shortened V by 2 bases and J by 5 bases, and 15 bases separated the two germline ends. Per the germline V gene, CDR1 is MGHRA and CDR2 is YSYEKL. The CDR3 contains 15 residues. CDR3 nucleotide sequence: TGCGCCAGCAGCCAACACGGGACCCAGGGGGAGACCCAGTACTTC. Its translation is CASSQHGTQGETQYF.

The chain couples TRBV5-1 to TRBJ2-2; D is possibly TRBD1 (6 bases). The CDR3 is 14 amino acids. The germline V and J ends were trimmed by 5 bases and 2 bases, with 10 bases remaining between them. The germline gives CDR1 SGHRS, CDR2 YFSETQ. CDR3 protein: CASSGTPNTGELFF. CDR3 coding DNA: TGCGCCAGCAGTGGGACACCAAACACCGGGGAGCTGTTTTTT.

This rearrangement joins TRBV6-6 to TRBJ1-2; possibly TRBD1 for D (5 bases). The V and J ends lost 2 bases and 6 bases respectively, with 13 bases between them. Germline V gene sequence: CDR1 MNHNY, CDR2 SVGAGI (reference sequence). The CDR3 spans 14 residues. The DNA for the CDR3 is TGTGCCAGCAGTTACGATCGGGGGACCGATGGCTACACCTTC. It specifies CASSYDRGTDGYTF.

A note on this clone: This clone may be a read error of a much larger clone one base away. The chain employs TRBV11-3 and TRBJ2-6; D gene unclear. The CDR3 loop spans 13 amino acids. The germline gives CDR1 SGHNT, CDR2 YENEEA. V was pared by 3 bases and J by 3 bases, with 3 bases between. The CDR3 reads CASSLSGANVLTF. The DNA for the CDR3 is TGTGCCAGCAGCTTGAGTGGGGCCAACGTCCTGACTTTC.

The chain has TRBV11-3 and TRBJ2-2, with D perhaps matching TRBD2 (6 bases). CDR1 SGHNT and CDR2 YENEEA come from the germline V gene. Trimming stripped 4 bases from V and 4 bases from J, with 10 bases between. The CDR3 is 14 residues long. The CDR3 region has the DNA TGTGCCAGCAGCTCCGTCGGGGGCACCGGGGAGCTGTTTTTT. Amino acid sequence: CASSSVGGTGELFF. Looking up the rest from reference TRBV11-3 and TRBJ2-2 gives the full variable domain: EAGVVQSPRYKIIEKKQPVAFWCNPISGHNTLYWYLQNLGQGPELLIRYENEEAVDDSQLPKDRFSAERLKGVDSTLKIQPAELGDSAVYLCASSSVGGTGELFFGEGSRLTVL.

V is TRBV18 and J is TRBJ2-5, with TRBD1 matching 7 bases. CDR3 length equals 16 residues. The junction had 9 bases not matched to a gene; V was cut back by 0 bases and J by 5 bases. Germline V lookup: CDR1 KGHSH, CDR2 LQKENI. This CDR3 reads CASSPPGTVRGETQYF. The CDR3 DNA reads as TGTGCCAGCTCACCACCGGGGACAGTCCGCGGGGAGACCCAGTACTTC.

The chain employs TRBV6-5 and TRBJ1-2; D perhaps matches TRBD1 (5 bases). The CDR3 runs to 15 residues. CDR1 is MNHEY and CDR2 is SVGAGI in the germline V gene. Trimming cost V 6 bases and J 3 bases, with 17 bases left between them. The CDR3 DNA sequence: TGTGCCAGCAGGGGGTGGGGGATCTTGGACTATGGCTACACCTTC. Amino acid sequence: CASRGWGILDYGYTF.

The V call is TRBV5-4, the J call TRBJ2-2; no clear D gene. The V gene's germline CDR1 is SGHNT and CDR2 YYREEE (reference sequence). This CDR3 has 16 residues. V was trimmed by 3 bases and J by 4 bases, leaving 16 bases between them. DNA for the CDR3: TGTGCCAGCAGCTCGGACCGAGTTAGGTCCACCGGGGAGCTGTTTTTT. It yields the protein CASSSDRVRSTGELFF.

This chain connects TRBV9 to TRBJ1-1; unclear D gene. The V gene lost 4 bases and the J gene lost 3 bases, with 7 bases spanning the gap. Germline V gene data show CDR1 as SGDLS and CDR2 as YYNGEE. This CDR3 comprises 12 residues. The DNA of the CDR3 is TGTGCCAGCAGCCCTGGGCACACTGAAGCTTTCTTT. Translated: CASSPGHTEAFF.

The chain employs TRBV30 and TRBJ2-1; 11 positions match TRBD1. CDR3 length: 14 residues. Germline trimming cut 4 bases from V and 6 bases from J; bases unmatched to any gene: 5. Germline V lookup: CDR1 GTSNPN, CDR2 SVGIG (reference sequence). The CDR3 coding sequence is TGTGCCTGGATCCCCGGGACAGGGGGCAATGAGCAGTTCTTC. This codes for CAWIPGTGGNEQFF.

This clone showed up just a few times. Compared with germline, one end of the junction differs, possibly owing to a read error. The V call is TRBV2, the J call TRBJ2-7, with 8 bases matching TRBD2. There are 14 residues in the CDR3. The V gene's germline CDR1 is SNHLY and CDR2 FYNNEI. The CDR3 here is CASSELAGPYEQYF. Here the CDR3 DNA reads TGTGCCAGCAGTGAGTTAGCGGGGCCTTACGAACAGTACTTC. The complete variable domain, with remaining parts taken from reference TRBV2 and TRBJ2-7, reads EPEVTQTPSHQVTQMGQEVILRCVPISNHLYFYWYRQILGQKVEFLVSFYNNEISEKSEIFDDQFSVERPDGSNFTLKIRSTKLEDSAMYFCASSELAGPYEQYFGPGTRLTVT.

This clone was seen more than once but under ten times. The rearrangement uses TRBV2 and TRBJ1-6; D gene unclear. Germline CDR1 SNHLY, CDR2 FYNNEI. The CDR3 spans 17 residues. Trimming removed 5 bases at V and 1 base at J, with 15 bases between. CDR3 sequence reads: CASSPRGVRSYNSPLHF. CDR3 nucleotide sequence: TGTGCCAGCAGTCCCCGTGGTGTCAGGTCCTATAATTCACCCCTCCACTTT.

The rearrangement uses TRBV9 and TRBJ2-1; 8 nucleotides match TRBD2. The V segment lost 4 bases and the J segment 15 bases; nucleotides outside the gene matches: 18. Germline V gene lookup returns CDR1 SGDLS and CDR2 YYNGEE. The CDR3 extends over 15 amino acids. Here the CDR3 reads CASSRVVYREGPRFF. CDR3 DNA sequence: TGTGCCAGCAGCCGAGTAGTGTATCGGGAGGGCCCACGGTTCTTC.

The V call is TRBV5-6, the J call TRBJ2-7; D call uncertain. The V gene's germline CDR1 is SGHDT and CDR2 YYEEEE. Deletions cut 3 bases from V and 1 base from J, with 8 bases between. The length of the CDR3 is 13 residues. CDR3 region: CASSYGPSYEQYF. For the CDR3, the DNA is TGTGCCAGCAGCTACGGGCCGTCCTACGAGCAGTACTTC.

The rearrangement links TRBV6-6 to TRBJ2-3, with 8 bases lining up with TRBD1. Germline loops: CDR1 MNHNY, CDR2 SVGAGI (reference sequence). The J segment lost 1 base and the V segment lost 5 bases, leaving 8 bases of the junction unmatched. This CDR3 contains 16 residues. CDR3 nucleotide sequence: TGTGCCAGCAGTCACGCAGACAGGGGTCGCACAGATACGCAGTATTTT. Translation gives CASSHADRGRTDTQYF.

The chain has TRBV5-1 and TRBJ1-4; D is uncertain. The CDR3 spans 16 residues. The V and J ends lost 4 bases and 0 bases respectively, with 13 bases between them. Germline V CDR1 and CDR2: SGHRS, YFSETQ. The CDR3 DNA reads as TGCGCCAGCAGCCAAAAGCCCCAGGCAACTAATGAAAAACTGTTTTTT. As protein: CASSQKPQATNEKLFF. The whole variable domain, filled in from reference TRBV5-1 and TRBJ1-4, reads KAGVTQTPRYLIKTRGQQVTLSCSPISGHRSVSWYQQTPGQGLQFLFEYFSETQRNKGNFPGRFSGRQFSNSRSEMNVSTLELGDSALYLCASSQKPQATNEKLFFGSGTQLSVL.

This chain joins TRBV18 and TRBJ1-5, with 7 positions matching TRBD1. The CDR3 sequence is 15 residues long. Germline V lookup: CDR1 KGHSH, CDR2 LQKENI. Trimming cost V 6 bases and J 5 bases; bases outside gene matches: 10. The CDR3, as DNA: TGTGCCAGCTCGCCGGACAGGATGGCTTATCAGCCCCAGCATTTT. Encoded protein: CASSPDRMAYQPQHF.

The table lists this clone with a count of one. The gene calls are TRBV7-8 and TRBJ1-2; possibly TRBD1 for D (6 bases). The CDR3 is made up of 15 amino acids. Trimming stripped 5 bases from V and 2 bases from J, with 15 bases between. Germline V gene lookup returns CDR1 SGHVS and CDR2 FQNEAQ. CDR3 DNA sequence: TGTGCCAGCAGCCCCCCCCCGGGACACAACTATGGCTACACCTTC. It codes for CASSPPPGHNYGYTF.

The chain uses TRBV27 and TRBJ1-5; the match to TRBD1 covers 8 bases. The CDR3 runs to 15 residues. CDR1 and CDR2 (germline): MNHEY, SMNVEV (reference sequence). J gave up 4 bases and V 3 bases, and 5 bases lay outside the gene matches. The CDR3 here is CASSLGQGANQPQHF. In nucleotides, the CDR3 is TGTGCCAGCAGTTTGGGGCAGGGGGCGAATCAGCCCCAGCATTTT.

The sample holds a few counts of this clone. DNA for the CDR3: TGTGCCAGCAGGCTTAGTTCACCCCTCCACTTT. Encoded protein: CASRLSSPLHF. This rearrangement joins TRBV6-1 to TRBJ1-6; D unresolved. V lost 6 bases, J lost 9 bases, and 6 bases lay in between. This CDR3 contains 11 residues. Germline V CDR1 and CDR2: MNHNS, SASEGT.

The CDR3 nucleotides read TGTGCCAGCAGCTTGACGGGAAGGGTCTACGAGCAGTACTTC. Protein: CASSLTGRVYEQYF. The chain employs TRBV7-9 and TRBJ2-7; the D gene is possibly TRBD2 (5 bases). Trimming left V 3 bases short and J 3 bases short, with 12 bases between. Germline values: CDR1 SEHNR, CDR2 FQNEAQ (reference sequence). This CDR3 contains 14 residues.

This clone was counted between two and nine times. V is TRBV6-1 and J is TRBJ1-5; D possibly corresponds to TRBD1 (5 bases). CDR3 size: 13 residues. CDR1 and CDR2 (germline): MNHNS, SASEGT. V dropped 7 bases and J dropped 5 bases, with 12 bases sitting between them. CDR3 loop: CASTGALYQPQHF. The CDR3 DNA reads TGTGCCAGCACTGGGGCTCTATATCAGCCCCAGCATTTT.

The chain recombines TRBV5-1 with TRBJ2-7; TRBD1 might be the D (6 bases). Trimming cost V 4 bases and J 5 bases, with 13 bases left between them. Germline V gives CDR1 SGHRS, CDR2 YFSETQ. The CDR3 covers 13 residues. The CDR3 nucleotides read TGCGCCAGCAGCCCAGGGGCCAGGAACGAGCAGTACTTC. As protein: CASSPGARNEQYF.

The chain links TRBV6-5 to TRBJ2-1, with 10 bases identical to TRBD1. The V segment lost 0 bases and the J segment 7 bases; nucleotides outside the gene matches: 3. Germline loops: CDR1 MNHEY, CDR2 SVGAGI. There are 15 residues in the CDR3. The CDR3 nucleotides read TGTGCCAGCAGTTACTCTTGGACAGGGGGAAATGAGCAGTTCTTC. This translates into CASSYSWTGGNEQFF.

The V gene is TRBV30, the J gene TRBJ1-5, with a possible D match to TRBD1 (6 bases). The CDR3 consists of 16 residues. Trimming left V 2 bases short and J 2 bases short, with 16 bases between. Per the germline V gene, CDR1 is GTSNPN and CDR2 is SVGIG (reference sequence). CDR3 nucleotides: TGTGCCTGGAGTATGCAACAGGGAATGGGCAATCAGCCCCAGCATTTT. Its protein is CAWSMQQGMGNQPQHF.

The chain carries TRBV5-6 and TRBJ2-1, with TRBD2 identical over 10 bases. Unmatched junction bases numbered 17, after V lost 5 bases and J lost 9 bases. Germline loops: CDR1 SGHDT, CDR2 YYEEEE. The length of the CDR3 is 17 residues. CDR3 nucleotides: TGTGCCAGCAGACGGGGCAGCGGGGGGGCCGGGTCCGGTGAGCAGTTCTTC. This translates into CASRRGSGGAGSGEQFF.